One T cell receptor (beta chain) is described in this entry. This record belongs to a study of T cell responses to AZD1222 COVID-19 vaccine. With 5 bases removed from V and 2 bases from J, the gap between germline ends came to 16 bases. This CDR3 has 15 amino acids. CDR1 and CDR2 from the germline V gene are MNHEY and SVGEGT. The protocol was immunoSEQ multiplex PCR, while the TCRdb copy is restricted to in-frame clones and leaves out a portion. Among 150,000 to 160,000 clones, around 90% were seen once, and the ten largest hold around 3%. This sequence was found in an adult in good health. The rearrangement joins TRBV6-2 or TRBV6-3 to TRBJ2-7; D may correspond to TRBD1 or TRBD2 (7 bases each). The sequences come from peripheral blood, collected on day 0 of AZD1222 vaccination. The CDR3 DNA reads as TGTGCCAGCAGTAAGCGGGGCCAGGGGGCCTACGAGCAGTACTTC. Its protein is CASSKRGQGAYEQYF.